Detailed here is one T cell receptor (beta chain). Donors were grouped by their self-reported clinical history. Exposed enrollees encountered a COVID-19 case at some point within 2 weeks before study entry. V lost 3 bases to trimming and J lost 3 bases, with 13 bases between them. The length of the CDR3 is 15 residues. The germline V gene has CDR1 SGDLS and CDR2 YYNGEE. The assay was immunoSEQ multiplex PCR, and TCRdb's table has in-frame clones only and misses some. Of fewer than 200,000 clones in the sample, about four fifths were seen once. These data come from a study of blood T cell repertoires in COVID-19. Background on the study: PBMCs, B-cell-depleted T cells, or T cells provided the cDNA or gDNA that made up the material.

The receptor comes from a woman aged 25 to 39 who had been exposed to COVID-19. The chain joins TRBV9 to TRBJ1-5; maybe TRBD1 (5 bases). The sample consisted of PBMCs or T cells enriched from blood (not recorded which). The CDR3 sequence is CASSAGGATNQPQHF. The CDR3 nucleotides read TGTGCCAGCAGCGCCGGAGGGGCAACCAATCAGCCCCAGCATTTT.